Below are 32 T cell receptor beta chains sequenced from a single sample in a study of shared clonotypes between healthy human individuals. Libraries were prepared by immunoSEQ multiplex PCR; TCRdb keeps only in-frame clonotypes and omits some of them. The data contain approximately 120,000 clones, 55% to 70% of them singletons. Sequenced material: memory CD8+ T cells sorted from blood. The sample's subset: CD45RO+ cells pooled with CCR7-negative TemRA cells. These receptors originate from a woman aged 25 to 39 in good health.

The chain employs TRBV27 and TRBJ1-4, with a weak D call TRBD1 (5 bases). This CDR3 contains 14 residues. Trimming took 6 bases from V and 7 from J, leaving 15 bases between them. Germline CDR1 reads MNHEY; CDR2 reads SMNVEV (reference sequence). CDR3 region: CASSLVGGGEKLFF. CDR3 bases: TGTGCCAGCAGCTTAGTCGGGGGTGGTGAAAAACTGTTTTTT.

The chain recombines TRBV7-9 with TRBJ2-7, with 12 nucleotides matching TRBD1. Germline trimming cut 6 bases from V and 4 bases from J; bases unmatched to any gene: 19. Germline assignment: CDR1 SEHNR and CDR2 FQNEAQ (reference sequence). The CDR3 consists of 19 residues. CDR3 sequence: CASSYTGTGGLFGGYEQYF. CDR3 coding DNA: TGTGCCAGCAGTTATACCGGGACAGGGGGCTTATTCGGCGGTTACGAGCAGTACTTC.

The V gene is TRBV6-1, the J gene TRBJ2-2; D is unresolved. Trimming took 4 bases from V and 7 from J, leaving 7 bases between them. CDR1 and CDR2 from the germline V gene are MNHNS and SASEGT. The CDR3 totals 12 residues. CDR3 DNA: TGTGCCAGCAGTGGCATAGACGGGGAGCTGTTTTTT. This translates into CASSGIDGELFF.

This sequence joins TRBV6-1 and TRBJ2-7; 8 bases line up with TRBD2. The CDR3 extends over 15 amino acids. The germline CDR1 and CDR2 sequences are MNHNS and SASEGT. With 3 bases clipped from V and 7 bases from J, the junction kept 11 bases outside the gene matches. The CDR3 loop is CASSERTSGLVEQYF. CDR3 DNA: TGTGCCAGCAGTGAGAGAACTAGCGGCCTAGTAGAGCAGTACTTC.

This chain links TRBV29-1 with TRBJ2-7; possibly TRBD1 for D (6 bases). Trimming took 7 bases from V and 3 from J, leaving 16 bases between them. The CDR3 contains 13 residues. Germline CDR1 SQVTM, CDR2 ANQGSEA. The CDR3 DNA follows: TGCAGCGCTATAACAGGGAACGGCTACGAGCAGTACTTC. This translates into CSAITGNGYEQYF.

On this clone: A single base separates this from a much larger clone, so it may be a read error. This rearrangement joins TRBV4-3 to TRBJ1-1; no firm D call. There are 11 residues in the CDR3. The germline V gene has CDR1 LGHNA and CDR2 YSLEER. With 1 base removed from V and 6 bases from J, the gap between germline ends came to 3 bases. CDR3 loop: CASSQGSEAFF. The CDR3 DNA reads as TGCGCCAGCAGCCAAGGTTCTGAAGCTTTCTTT.

This clone was counted once. The V and J genes are TRBV6-1 and TRBJ2-4, with a weak D call TRBD2 (5 bases). Per the germline V gene, CDR1 is MNHNS and CDR2 is SASEGT. The CDR3 runs to 14 residues. Deletions cut 3 bases from V and 9 bases from J, with 15 bases between. CDR3 in amino acids: CASSDPRGWVIQYF. The CDR3 DNA follows: TGTGCCAGCAGTGATCCTCGGGGTTGGGTCATTCAGTACTTC.

This clone was seen a single time. The V and J genes are TRBV29-1 and TRBJ2-2, with 8 bases that match TRBD2. The germline V gene encodes CDR1 SQVTM and CDR2 ANQGSEA. The V and J ends lost 0 bases and 4 bases, in that order; junction bases with no gene match: 7. CDR3 length: 16 amino acids. CDR3 protein: CSVEDLRGATTGELFF. The CDR3 DNA is TGCAGCGTTGAAGATCTGCGGGGGGCGACCACCGGGGAGCTGTTTTTT.

The V gene is TRBV9, the J gene TRBJ2-3, with 8 bases matching TRBD2. The CDR3 extends over 14 amino acids. After removal of 4 bases from V and 4 bases from J, the junction contained 5 bases not matched to a gene. Germline values: CDR1 SGDLS, CDR2 YYNGEE. CDR3 coding DNA: TGTGCCAGCAGCATTGCGGGAGGTTCAGATACGCAGTATTTT. It specifies CASSIAGGSDTQYF.

The V and J genes are TRBV7-2 and TRBJ1-5; tentatively, D is TRBD1 (6 bases). Germline values: CDR1 SGHTA, CDR2 FQGNSA. Trimming took 3 bases from V and 2 from J, leaving 20 bases between them. The CDR3 is 18 amino acids. The CDR3 region is CASSLSQGAIVGNQPQHF. CDR3 coding DNA: TGTGCCAGCAGCTTGTCACAGGGAGCTATAGTGGGCAATCAGCCCCAGCATTTT.

This clone was counted a single time. The V and J genes are TRBV21-1 and TRBJ2-5; the tabulated D call, TRBD1, remains unverified against the DNA. The J call may not be correct, given that the DNA end is closer to TRBJ2-7. TRBV21-1 is a known pseudogene. The CDR3 sequence is 15 residues long. The CDR3 DNA is TGTGCCAGCAGCAAAGAGGGCAGGGGGTGGTTCGAGCAGTACTTC. Amino acids: CASSKEGRGWFEQYF.

Concerning this clone: This CDR3 is also generated by other DNA sequences in the sample. The V and J genes are TRBV5-4 and TRBJ1-4; D is perhaps TRBD1 (5 bases). The CDR3 extends over 13 amino acids. CDR1 and CDR2 (germline): SGHNT, YYREEE (reference sequence). The ends were cut back, 0 bases at V and 8 bases at J, with 8 bases in the middle. CDR3 sequence: CASSLETDEKLFF. CDR3 nucleotides: TGTGCCAGCAGCTTGGAGACAGACGAAAAACTGTTTTTT.

This chain links TRBV7-8 with TRBJ2-5; D not resolved. Germline CDR1 and CDR2: SGHVS and FQNEAQ. V was shortened by 5 bases and J by 1 base, with 20 bases between the two germline ends. There are 17 residues in the CDR3. The CDR3 coding sequence is TGTGCCAGCAGCGTAACAAGTGGGATCCCCTTCCAAGAGACCCAGTACTTC. The encoded protein is CASSVTSGIPFQETQYF.

The V call is TRBV25-1, the J call TRBJ1-2; a possible D gene is TRBD1 (6 bases). CDR1 and CDR2 from the germline V gene are MGHDK and SYGVNS. Trimming stripped 5 bases from V and 8 bases from J, with 9 bases between. The CDR3 covers 11 residues. This chain's CDR3 is CASSTGQGYTF. CDR3 DNA sequence: TGTGCCAGCAGTACAGGGCAGGGCTACACCTTC.

The chain joins TRBV6-4 to TRBJ1-1, with 9 bases that match TRBD1. This CDR3 contains 12 residues. Germline-derived CDR1 and CDR2 are MRHNA and SNTAGT. V trimming: 4 bases; J trimming: 11 bases; junction bases outside the gene matches: 5. CDR3 amino acids: CASSAGQGDAFF. The CDR3 DNA reads TGTGCCAGCAGTGCGGGACAGGGTGACGCTTTCTTT.

J is TRBJ2-5 and V is TRBV5-4; TRBD2 aligns across 12 bases. The CDR3 sequence is 16 residues long. After removal of 6 bases from V and 3 bases from J, the junction contained 9 bases not matched to a gene. Germline loops: CDR1 SGHNT, CDR2 YYREEE (reference sequence). The CDR3 region is CASIGPGLAGEETQYF. The CDR3 region has the DNA TGTGCCAGCATCGGCCCGGGACTAGCGGGTGAAGAGACCCAGTACTTC.

This clone was counted ten times or more. This chain connects TRBV28 to TRBJ2-7; D is undetermined. Per the germline V gene, CDR1 is MDHEN and CDR2 is SYDVKM. The CDR3 sequence is 13 residues long. V dropped 2 bases and J dropped 6 bases, with 11 bases sitting between them. CDR3 sequence reads: CASSLSPVVEQYF. DNA for the CDR3: TGTGCCAGCAGTTTAAGCCCTGTGGTCGAGCAGTACTTC.

The rearrangement links TRBV19 to TRBJ2-1; 7 nucleotides align to TRBD1. CDR3 length equals 16 residues. Per the germline V gene, CDR1 is LNHDA and CDR2 is SQIVND (reference sequence). V was clipped by 5 bases and J by 9 bases; unmatched bases: 16. The CDR3 region has the DNA TGTGCCAGTAGTCCTTCTGGGGGACAGAGTGGGGGTGAGCAGTTCTTC. Amino acids: CASSPSGGQSGGEQFF.

The chain uses TRBV11-2 and TRBJ2-2; 7 bases fit TRBD2. This CDR3 is 17 amino acids long. Losses at the gene ends were 5 bases for V and 5 bases for J; bases not matched to a gene: 14. Germline assignment: CDR1 SGHAT and CDR2 FQNNGV. The CDR3 nucleotides are TGTGCCAGCAGCCGGTTCGGCGGGAGTCCTTGGACCGGGGAGCTGTTTTTT. This translates into CASSRFGGSPWTGELFF.

The J gene is TRBJ1-4, the V gene TRBV25-1; a possible D gene is TRBD1 (5 bases). The germline V and J ends were trimmed by 6 bases and 3 bases, with 14 bases remaining between them. This CDR3 region has 15 residues. Looked up from germline, CDR1 is MGHDK and CDR2 is SYGVNS. In nucleotides, the CDR3 is TGTGCCAGCAGCCCGAGGGGCGCCGCTAATGAAAAACTGTTTTTT. It specifies CASSPRGAANEKLFF.

This chain joins TRBV9 and TRBJ2-5; D perhaps matches TRBD2 (7 bases). CDR1 and CDR2 from the germline V gene are SGDLS and YYNGEE. Deletions cut 3 bases from V and 5 bases from J, with 14 bases between. The CDR3 length is 14 residues. CDR3 residues: CASSEQGGIETQYF. The CDR3 nucleotides are TGTGCCAGCAGCGAACAGGGAGGGATTGAGACCCAGTACTTC.

This clone has only a few counts. This same CDR3 is encoded by further DNA sequences in the sample. The chain combines TRBV29-1 with TRBJ1-2; TRBD1 is a possible D gene (5 bases). V was pared by 3 bases and J by 4 bases, with 6 bases between. Germline CDR1 SQVTM, CDR2 ANQGSEA. This CDR3 is built from 11 residues. The CDR3 spells CSVDGTYGYTF. The CDR3 coding sequence is TGCAGCGTTGACGGGACCTATGGCTACACCTTC. Drawing the rest from reference TRBV29-1 and TRBJ1-2, the complete variable domain is SAVISQKPSRDICQRGTSLTIQCQVDSQVTMMFWYRQQPGQSLTLIATANQGSEATYESGFVIDKFPISRPNLTFSTLTVSNMSPEDSSIYLCSVDGTYGYTFGSGTRLTVV.

The chain employs TRBV7-9 and TRBJ1-2; a possible D gene is TRBD1 (5 bases). This CDR3 region has 15 residues. Deletions cut 1 base from V and 3 bases from J, with 12 bases between. Germline-derived CDR1 and CDR2 are SEHNR and FQNEAQ (reference sequence). Here the CDR3 reads CASSLGLGPHYGYTF. In DNA, the CDR3 is TGTGCCAGCAGCTTAGGGCTGGGGCCCCACTATGGCTACACCTTC.

A few counts support this clone. The DNA for the CDR3 is TGCGCCAGCAGCTTGGTCGGCAGGGGGGAGACTGAAGCTTTCTTT. It is translated as CASSLVGRGETEAFF. The chain joins TRBV5-1 to TRBJ1-1, with 7 bases that match TRBD1. With V trimmed by 0 bases and J by 5 bases, 7 bases remained unmatched. In germline, CDR1 is SGHRS, CDR2 YFSETQ. This CDR3 is 15 amino acids long.

The CDR3 is CASSHGTSGYEQYF. As DNA, the CDR3 is TGTGCCAGCAGCCACGGGACTAGCGGCTACGAGCAGTACTTC. This chain uses TRBV14 with TRBJ2-7; 11 bases line up with TRBD2. This CDR3 has 14 amino acids. Germline loops: CDR1 SGHDN, CDR2 FVKESK. V trimming: 3 bases; J trimming: 3 bases; junction bases outside the gene matches: 1. Together with reference TRBV14 and TRBJ2-7, the CDR3 gives the full variable domain: EAGVTQFPSHSVIEKGQTVTLRCDPISGHDNLYWYRRVMGKEIKFLLHFVKESKQDESGMPNNRFLAERTGGTYSTLKVQPAELEDSGVYFCASSHGTSGYEQYFGPGTRLTVT.

This clone was recorded many times. Other DNA sequences from this sample encode an identical CDR3 as well. CDR3 protein: CASSPTTYEQYF. In DNA form, the CDR3 reads TGTGCCAGCAGCCCAACTACCTACGAGCAGTACTTC. This chain uses TRBV7-9 with TRBJ2-7; D gene uncertain. This CDR3 region has 12 residues. Between the trimmed V and J ends, which lost 5 bases and 2 bases, there was a span of 7 bases. Germline lookup yields CDR1 SEHNR and CDR2 FQNEAQ (reference sequence).

The V and J genes are TRBV4-1 and TRBJ2-7, with TRBD2 matching over 8 bases. Unmatched junction bases numbered 7, after V lost 0 bases and J lost 3 bases. CDR1 MGHRA and CDR2 YSYEKL come from the germline V gene. CDR3 size: 16 residues. CDR3 sequence: CASSQDRGGHSYEQYF. The CDR3 DNA follows: TGCGCCAGCAGCCAAGATCGGGGGGGGCATAGCTACGAGCAGTACTTC.

This clone was found a few times. This rearrangement joins TRBV6-5 to TRBJ2-7, with D possibly being TRBD1 or TRBD2 (5 bases each). V gave up 6 bases and J gave up 3 bases, with 15 bases separating them. The CDR3 extends over 14 amino acids. Germline CDR1 is MNHEY and CDR2 is SVGAGI. In DNA form, the CDR3 reads TGTGCCAGCAGGGCCCGGGACGGATTCTACGAGCAGTACTTC. Translated, it gives CASRARDGFYEQYF.

The chain combines TRBV30 with TRBJ2-5; the match to TRBD1 covers 7 bases. The V segment lost 5 bases and the J segment 1 base; nucleotides outside the gene matches: 13. The CDR3 spans 16 residues. Germline V CDR1 and CDR2: GTSNPN, SVGIG (reference sequence). The DNA of the CDR3 is TGTGCCTGGGGACCCGAGAAACAGGGGTTCCAAGAGACCCAGTACTTC. This sequence encodes CAWGPEKQGFQETQYF.

This clone was counted only a few times. The rearrangement uses TRBV28 and TRBJ2-7; the match to TRBD2 covers 9 bases. This CDR3 spans 13 amino acids. Germline loops: CDR1 MDHEN, CDR2 SYDVKM. The V segment lost 2 bases and the J segment 7 bases; nucleotides outside the gene matches: 3. CDR3 residues: CASSLLAGSEQYF. Here the CDR3 DNA reads TGTGCCAGCAGTTTACTAGCGGGATCTGAGCAGTACTTC.

This clone occurred a few times. In DNA, the CDR3 is TGTGCCAGCGCTAGGACGGTATCCTACGAGCAGTACTTC. Translated, it gives CASARTVSYEQYF. The chain joins TRBV27 to TRBJ2-7; no firm D call. CDR3 length: 13 amino acids. The germline V gene has CDR1 MNHEY and CDR2 SMNVEV (reference sequence). Trimming cost V 8 bases and J 1 base, with 12 bases left between them.

DNA of the CDR3: TGTGCCAGCAGCCCGAGACAGACTGGGAGCTCCTACAATGAGCAGTTCTTC. Encoded protein: CASSPRQTGSSYNEQFF. V gene TRBV7-9 combines with J gene TRBJ2-1; either TRBD1 or TRBD2 may supply D (5 bases each). CDR1 and CDR2 from the germline V gene are SEHNR and FQNEAQ (reference sequence). This CDR3 has 17 residues. V lost 5 bases, J lost 0 bases, and 17 bases lay in between.